This T cell receptor (beta chain) was recovered during a study of response to subunit inactivated influenza vaccine. The V gene lost 5 bases and the J gene lost 2 bases, with 10 bases spanning the gap. The length of the CDR3 is 13 residues. Looked up from germline, CDR1 is ENHRY and CDR2 is SYGVKD. This clonotype occurred many times. Antigen: not known. Study conclusions and caveats: Researchers suggested that each seasonal influenza vaccination recruits few new T cells.

One entry per CDR3 protein results from TCRdb running MiXCR on the RT-PCR reads. The repertoire holds 650,000 or so distinct CDR3 sequences, 14% seen once, with 7.5% to 8% in the top ten. This chain joins TRBV10-3 and TRBJ2-7; D call uncertain. This specimen consisted of PBMCs from blood, obtained 14 to 15 days before vaccination. The TCR originated in a man aged 45-65 years who received an inactivated influenza vaccine. The CDR3 bases are TGTGCCATCAGTCTGACACTAACCTACGAGCAGTACTTC. Protein product: CAISLTLTYEQYF.